This passage covers 5 T cell receptor beta chains from one sample sequenced in a study of control samples from healthy donors and cancer patients. Using immunoSEQ multiplex PCR, the repertoire was profiled, and TCRdb retains in-frame clones only, with some absent. This table has roughly 130,000 clones, approximately 90% appearing once. Material: blood. These receptors came from a man over 45 in good health.

The chain employs TRBV27 and TRBJ2-7, with D perhaps matching TRBD1 or TRBD2 (6 bases each). CDR3 length equals 16 residues. V lost 4 bases, J lost 4 bases, and 20 bases lay in between. The germline V gene encodes CDR1 MNHEY and CDR2 SMNVEV (reference sequence). The CDR3 bases are TGTGCCAGCAGTTCCACGGGGGCAGGGAGGTGGTACGAGCAGTACTTC. Encoded protein: CASSSTGAGRWYEQYF.

J is TRBJ2-7 and V is TRBV7-2; D gene ambiguous. The germline V gene encodes CDR1 SGHTA and CDR2 FQGNSA. The CDR3 spans 15 residues. V dropped 5 bases and J dropped 0 bases, with 14 bases sitting between them. Here the CDR3 reads CASSPDIGSSYEQYF. CDR3 in DNA: TGTGCCAGCAGCCCAGATATAGGTAGCTCCTACGAGCAGTACTTC.

This clone was detected a few times. This chain links TRBV7-6 with TRBJ2-3; D not certain. The V gene lost 1 base and the J gene lost 12 bases, with 8 bases spanning the gap. CDR1 and CDR2 (germline): SGHVS, FNYEAQ. The CDR3 has 11 amino acids. The CDR3 reads CASSLGEQQYF. CDR3 coding DNA: TGTGCCAGCAGCTTAGGGGAACAACAGTATTTT.

This chain uses TRBV3-1 (or the pseudogene TRBV3-2) with TRBJ2-1; TRBD2 might be the D (7 bases). The CDR3 spans 15 residues. Trimming cost V 4 bases and J 6 bases, with 16 bases left between them. Germline V lookup: CDR1 LGHDT, CDR2 YNNKEL (reference sequence). In DNA form, the CDR3 reads TGTGCCAGCAGCCCGCTAGCGGCCAGGGGCAATGAGCAGTTCTTC. This encodes CASSPLAARGNEQFF.

CDR3 residues: CAWNRQGGSQPQHF. The CDR3 nucleotides read TGTGCCTGGAATCGACAGGGGGGATCTCAGCCCCAGCATTTT. The chain uses TRBV30 and TRBJ1-5, with TRBD1 identical over 9 bases. The CDR3 is 14 residues long. The ends lost 4 bases at V and 6 bases at J; junction bases unmatched: 7. The germline gives CDR1 GTSNPN, CDR2 SVGIG (reference sequence).